Presented here are 5 T cell receptor beta chains from one specimen sequenced in a study of CD8 T cells in Susac syndrome. RNA in amounts of roughly 0.5 to 1 ug was reverse transcribed with random hexamers. A single record per CDR3 protein comes from TCRdb applying MiXCR to the immunoSEQ multiplex PCR reads. Among about 150,000 distinct CDR3 sequences, about 95% were seen once, and the ten largest hold 0.16%. The material sequenced was CD4+ T cells from PBMCs. These receptors came from a human donor with Susac syndrome.

This chain joins TRBV13 and TRBJ1-2; D not certain. The CDR3 spans 13 residues. Trimming pared 11 bases from V and 1 base from J, leaving 14 bases between. Per the germline V gene, CDR1 is PRHDT and CDR2 is FYEKMQ (reference sequence). The CDR3: CAGKRRDNYGYTF. CDR3 DNA sequence: TGTGCCGGCAAGAGACGGGATAACTATGGCTACACCTTC. Drawing the rest from reference TRBV13 and TRBJ1-2, the complete variable domain is AAGVIQSPRHLIKEKRETATLKCYPIPRHDTVYWYQQGPGQDPQFLISFYEKMQSDKGSIPDRFSAQQFSDYHSELNMSSLELGDSALYFCAGKRRDNYGYTFGSGTRLTVV.

The DNA for the CDR3 is TGCAGTGCGGGGACGGCCCTCGAGCAGTACTTC. Residues: CSAGTALEQYF. This chain links TRBV20-1 with TRBJ2-7, with D possibly being TRBD1 or TRBD2 (5 bases each). Trimming removed 6 bases at V and 6 bases at J, with 12 bases between. The CDR3 length is 11 residues. The germline V gene encodes CDR1 DFQATT and CDR2 SNEGSKA (reference sequence).

The chain links TRBV3-1 to TRBJ1-1; D remains ambiguous. The V end lost 1 base, the J end lost 0 bases, and 0 bases lay between the germline ends. Per germline, CDR1 LGHDT and CDR2 YNNKEL (reference sequence). The CDR3 contains 12 residues. As DNA, the CDR3 is TGTGCCAGCAGCCAAGTGAACACTGAAGCTTTCTTT. Residues: CASSQVNTEAFF.

The CDR3 nucleotides read TGCAGCGTTGGTGGGGATACGCAGTATTTT. It translates to CSVGGDTQYF. The rearrangement links TRBV29-1 to TRBJ2-3; the D is unclear. The CDR3 is 10 residues long. Germline CDR1 reads SQVTM; CDR2 reads ANQGSEA. V dropped 4 bases and J dropped 6 bases, with 5 bases sitting between them.

The V call is TRBV20-1, the J call TRBJ2-2; D may correspond to TRBD1 or TRBD2 (5 bases each). V lost 6 bases, J lost 1 base, and 9 bases lay in between. Germline CDR1 and CDR2: DFQATT and SNEGSKA (reference sequence). The CDR3 spans 13 residues. CDR3 region: CSAPGGNTGELFF. The CDR3 bases are TGCAGTGCCCCTGGGGGGAACACCGGGGAGCTGTTTTTT.